These 15 T cell receptor beta chains were all obtained from the same sample, sequenced in a study of control samples from healthy donors and cancer patients. TCRdb keeps only in-frame clones here, not all; method: immunoSEQ multiplex PCR. The sample has over 100,000 clones; more than 85% are singletons. The sequencing sample was made of blood. All receptors come from a woman in her 50s in good health.

The chain uses TRBV7-3 and TRBJ2-2, with D hard to call. This CDR3 contains 13 residues. Germline V lookup: CDR1 SGHTA, CDR2 FQGTGA. V gave up 2 bases and J gave up 6 bases, with 7 bases separating them. The DNA for the CDR3 is TGTGCCAGCAGCTTAGGGGTGGCCGGGGAGCTGTTTTTT. Translating it yields CASSLGVAGELFF.

This rearrangement joins TRBV4-1 to TRBJ2-5; D unresolved. The germline V and J ends were trimmed by 4 bases and 1 base, with 16 bases remaining between them. Germline CDR1 and CDR2: MGHRA and YSYEKL. The CDR3 spans 16 residues. CDR3: CASSLAKGSTQETQYF. CDR3 nucleotides: TGCGCCAGCAGCCTCGCGAAGGGATCAACCCAAGAGACCCAGTACTTC.

The rearrangement uses TRBV2 and TRBJ1-3, with D perhaps TRBD1 (5 bases). Germline V gene data show CDR1 as SNHLY and CDR2 as FYNNEI. V was clipped by 10 bases and J by 0 bases, with 13 bases between them. The CDR3 totals 14 residues. The CDR3 region has the DNA TGTGCCACCGCACAGGCAACCTCTGGAAACACCATATATTTT. Its translation is CATAQATSGNTIYF.

V usage is TRBV4-1 and J usage is TRBJ2-1; tentatively, D is TRBD2 (5 bases). The CDR3 has 15 amino acids. The V gene's germline CDR1 is MGHRA and CDR2 YSYEKL. Trimming took off 1 base at V and 10 bases at J, with 17 bases between the two ends. The CDR3 sequence: CASSQGERATWEQFF. In DNA, the CDR3 is TGCGCCAGCAGCCAAGGGGAGAGGGCCACCTGGGAGCAGTTCTTC.

The chain recombines TRBV6-5 with TRBJ2-3; D possibly uses TRBD1 or TRBD2 (5 bases each). The germline V and J ends were trimmed by 7 bases and 2 bases, with 10 bases remaining between them. The CDR3 is made up of 13 amino acids. The germline V gene encodes CDR1 MNHEY and CDR2 SVGAGI. CDR3 in amino acids: CASNNGATDTQYF. CDR3 sequence (DNA): TGTGCCAGCAACAACGGGGCCACAGATACGCAGTATTTT.

The chain employs TRBV2 and TRBJ2-4; D is ambiguous. CDR3 length: 13 residues. Germline values: CDR1 SNHLY, CDR2 FYNNEI. V was trimmed by 0 bases and J by 9 bases, leaving 9 bases between them. The CDR3 coding sequence is TGTGCCAGCAGTGAAGCGCTTCACCCCATTCAGTACTTC. The encoded protein is CASSEALHPIQYF.

J is TRBJ1-3 and V is TRBV28, with no clear D. Trimming stripped 4 bases from V and 4 bases from J, with 2 bases between. Germline values: CDR1 MDHEN, CDR2 SYDVKM. CDR3 length: 11 amino acids. CDR3 coding DNA: TGTGCCAGCAGTTGGGGAAACACCATATATTTT. It yields the protein CASSWGNTIYF.

This clone has just a few counts. This chain connects TRBV12-5 to TRBJ2-2; D may be TRBD2 (6 bases). Trimming pared 3 bases from V and 5 bases from J, leaving 10 bases between. CDR3 length: 14 residues. CDR1 is LGHNT and CDR2 is FRNRAP in the germline V gene. The CDR3 DNA sequence: TGTGCTAGTGGTTTAGGAGGGGCGACCGGGGAGCTGTTTTTT. Amino acids: CASGLGGATGELFF.

The V gene is TRBV12-3 or TRBV12-4, the J gene TRBJ1-1; TRBD1 agrees at 7 bases. The junction had 6 bases not matched to a gene; V was cut back by 7 bases and J by 10 bases. The CDR3 contains 11 residues. The CDR3 loop is CASNNRGPAFF. The CDR3 coding sequence is TGTGCCAGCAATAACAGGGGTCCAGCTTTCTTT.

Regarding this clone: Germline is not matched at one junction end, which may reflect a read error. The chain joins TRBV18 to TRBJ1-1; a weak D match, TRBD1 (6 bases). CDR3 length: 17 amino acids. Germline V CDR1 and CDR2: KGHSH, LQKENI. The CDR3 nucleotides read TGTGCCAGCTCATCCTCTGGGGGCCGGTACGTATACACTGAAGCTTTTTTT. Its translation: CASSSSGGRYVYTEAFF.

This chain joins TRBV6-5 and TRBJ1-5, with a possible D match to TRBD1 (5 bases). Trimming left V 7 bases short and J 0 bases short, with 7 bases between. The CDR3 consists of 13 residues. Germline V CDR1 and CDR2: MNHEY, SVGAGI. DNA for the CDR3: TGTGCCAGCAAGGGGAATAGCAATCAGCCCCAGCATTTT. Its translation is CASKGNSNQPQHF.

The CDR3 protein is CASSPSRAYEQYF. Written as DNA, the CDR3 is TGTGCCAGCTCACCTTCTCGGGCCTACGAGCAGTACTTC. V gene TRBV18 combines with J gene TRBJ2-7, with D unresolved. V lost 3 bases and J 2 bases, leaving 8 bases between the germline ends. The germline V gene has CDR1 KGHSH and CDR2 LQKENI. The CDR3 has 13 residues.

The chain links TRBV7-9 to TRBJ1-4; no clear D. The CDR3 contains 12 residues. Germline V gene lookup returns CDR1 SEHNR and CDR2 FQNEAQ (reference sequence). The V end was cut by 5 bases, the J end by 7 bases, with 8 bases between. DNA for the CDR3: TGTGCCAGCAGCCCGCCGACTGAAAAACTGTTTTTT. This translates into CASSPPTEKLFF.

This chain uses TRBV4-1 with TRBJ1-5, with 8 bases lining up with TRBD1. Germline CDR1 MGHRA, CDR2 YSYEKL. CDR3 length: 16 residues. V was clipped by 4 bases and J by 3 bases; unmatched bases: 8. The CDR3 sequence: CASSPSGQGYNQPQHF. The DNA of the CDR3 is TGCGCCAGCAGCCCGTCAGGACAGGGTTACAATCAGCCCCAGCATTTT.

This chain connects TRBV7-2 to TRBJ2-2; TRBD1 aligns across 8 bases. With V trimmed by 7 bases and J by 1 base, 5 bases remained unmatched. The CDR3 is made up of 15 amino acids. The germline CDR1 and CDR2 sequences are SGHTA and FQGNSA. The CDR3 coding sequence is TGTGCCAGCACCTCCGGGACAGGGAACACCGGGGAGCTGTTTTTT. It translates to CASTSGTGNTGELFF.